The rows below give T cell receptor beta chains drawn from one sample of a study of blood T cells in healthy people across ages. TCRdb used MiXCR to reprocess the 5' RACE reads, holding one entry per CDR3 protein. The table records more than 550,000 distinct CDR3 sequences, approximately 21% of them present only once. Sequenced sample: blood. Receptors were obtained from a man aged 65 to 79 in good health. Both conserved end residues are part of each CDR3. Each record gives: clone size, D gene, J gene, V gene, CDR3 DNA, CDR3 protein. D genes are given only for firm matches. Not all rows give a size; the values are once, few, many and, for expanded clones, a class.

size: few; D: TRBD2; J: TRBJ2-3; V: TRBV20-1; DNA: TGCAGTGCTATAGCGGGGGGCACAGATACGCAGTATTTT; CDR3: CSAIAGGTDTQYF
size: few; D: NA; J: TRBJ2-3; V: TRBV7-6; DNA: TGTGCCAGCAGCTTAGGATGGGCTAGGACTAGCACAGATACGCAGTATTTT; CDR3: CASSLGWARTSTDTQYF
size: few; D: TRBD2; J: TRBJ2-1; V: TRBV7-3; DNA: TGTGCCAGCAGCGCCTCCGGGACTAGCGGGAGGTGGGGTTACAATGAGCAGTTCTTC; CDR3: CASSASGTSGRWGYNEQFF
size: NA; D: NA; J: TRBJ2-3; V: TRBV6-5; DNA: TGTGCCAGCAGTTACCTGGGGGTAGGGCAGGGGACAGATACGCAGTATTTT; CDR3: CASSYLGVGQGTDTQYF
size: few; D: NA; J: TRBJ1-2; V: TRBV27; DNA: TGTGCCAGCAGTTACGGATCCGGGACACCTTATGGCTACACCTTC; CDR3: CASSYGSGTPYGYTF
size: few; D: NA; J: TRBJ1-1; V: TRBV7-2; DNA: TGTGCCAGCAGCTTAGGGGGCAGGCTGAACACTGAAGCTTTCTTT; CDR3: CASSLGGRLNTEAFF
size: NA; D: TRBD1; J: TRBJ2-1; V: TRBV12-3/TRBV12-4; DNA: TGTGCCAGCAGTTTAGACAGGGGAGAAATGCACAATGAGCAGTTCTTC; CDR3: CASSLDRGEMHNEQFF
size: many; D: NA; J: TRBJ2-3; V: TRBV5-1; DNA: TGCGCCAGCAGCTGGGGGACTAGCACAGATACGCAGTATTTT; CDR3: CASSWGTSTDTQYF
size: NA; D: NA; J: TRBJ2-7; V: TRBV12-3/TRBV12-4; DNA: TGTGCCAGCAGTACAACCCGGACAGGGAGGGACGAGCAGTACTTC; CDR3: CASSTTRTGRDEQYF
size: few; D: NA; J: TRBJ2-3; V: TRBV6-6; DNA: TGTGCCAGCACGAAGGGACGGACAACAGATACGCAGTATTTT; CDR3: CASTKGRTTDTQYF
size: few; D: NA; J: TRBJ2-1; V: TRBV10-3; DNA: TGTGCCATCGGTCAACCCGACAATGAGCAGTTCTTC; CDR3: CAIGQPDNEQFF
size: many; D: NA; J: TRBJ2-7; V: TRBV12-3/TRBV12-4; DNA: TGTGCCAGCAGTTTATTTCCCTACGAGCAGTACTTC; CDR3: CASSLFPYEQYF
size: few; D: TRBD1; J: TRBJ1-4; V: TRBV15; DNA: TGTGCCACCAGCAGAGGGAAGGGACAGGGTTCTGAAAAACTGTTTTTT; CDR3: CATSRGKGQGSEKLFF
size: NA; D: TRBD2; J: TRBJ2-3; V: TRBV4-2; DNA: TGTGCCAGCAGCCAAAGGGTACGGGGGGGCACCACAGATACGCAGTATTTT; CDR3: CASSQRVRGGTTDTQYF
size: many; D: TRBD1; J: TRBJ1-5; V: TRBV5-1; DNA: TGCGCCAGCAGCTCGGGACAGGGTAATCAGCCCCAGCATTTT; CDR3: CASSSGQGNQPQHF
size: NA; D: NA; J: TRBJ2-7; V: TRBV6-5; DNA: TGTGCCAGCAGTTCCCAGGGGGGCCTTGGAAGGGAGCAGTACTTC; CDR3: CASSSQGGLGREQYF
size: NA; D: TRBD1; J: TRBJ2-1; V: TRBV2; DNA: TGTGCCAGCAGTGGACAGGGTCATGGGGAGCAGTTCTTC; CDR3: CASSGQGHGEQFF
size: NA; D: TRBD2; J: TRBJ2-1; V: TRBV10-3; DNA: TGTGCCATCAGGGCACTAGCGGGGCCATACAATGAGCAGTTCTTC; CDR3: CAIRALAGPYNEQFF
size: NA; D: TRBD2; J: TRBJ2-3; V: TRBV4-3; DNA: TGCGCCAGCAGCCAAGATCTGAGCGGGACTGTCCGTACGCAGTATTTT; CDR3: CASSQDLSGTVRTQYF
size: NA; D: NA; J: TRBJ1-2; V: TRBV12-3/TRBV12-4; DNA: TGTGCCAGCAGTTTAACGCGGGTCTGGGACTATCGCTACACCTTC; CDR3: CASSLTRVWDYRYTF
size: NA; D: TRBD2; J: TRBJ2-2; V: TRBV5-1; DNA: TGCGCCAGCAGCCCTGAAGCCCTAGCGGAATGGGGAGGCGGGGAGCTGTTTTTT; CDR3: CASSPEALAEWGGGELFF
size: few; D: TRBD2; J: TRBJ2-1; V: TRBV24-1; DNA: TGTGCCACCAGTGGTGCAAGCGGGGGCGAGCAGTTCTTC; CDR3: CATSGASGGEQFF
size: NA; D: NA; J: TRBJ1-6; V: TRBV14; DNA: TGTGCCAGCAGCCAGAAGGCCCTATTCTCCTATAATTCACCCCTCCACTTT; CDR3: CASSQKALFSYNSPLHF
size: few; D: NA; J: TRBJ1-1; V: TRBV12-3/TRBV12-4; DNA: TGTGCCAGCAGCTCCGGGGCCTCGAGAACTGAAGCTTTCTTT; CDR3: CASSSGASRTEAFF
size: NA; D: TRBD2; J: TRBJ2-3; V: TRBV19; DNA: TGTGCCAGTAGTATTCAATCTAGCGGGGTTAGCACAGATACGCAGTATTTT; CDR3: CASSIQSSGVSTDTQYF
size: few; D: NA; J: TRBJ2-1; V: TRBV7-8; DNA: TGTGCCAGCAGCCCCCGTCCTCTCCACAATGAGCAGTTCTTC; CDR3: CASSPRPLHNEQFF